The 17 T cell receptor beta chains given below trace back to one sample, sequenced in a study of T cells after yellow fever vaccination. TCRdb re-derived calls from the 5' RACE reads in MiXCR, one entry per CDR3 protein. The repertoire holds under 150,000 distinct CDR3 sequences, with over 7% as singletons. Specimen: CD4+ T cells sorted from PBMCs, collected 5 days after the yellow fever booster vaccination. The receptors were gathered from a young man who received the YFV17D yellow fever vaccine.

About this clonotype: A read error may be the cause here, since a much bigger clone is one base away. The chain links TRBV6-2 or TRBV6-3 to TRBJ2-2; TRBD2 matches 8 bases. Losses at the gene ends were 5 bases for V and 2 bases for J; bases not matched to a gene: 7. The CDR3 consists of 16 residues. The germline gives CDR1 MNHEY, CDR2 SVGEGT. CDR3 nucleotide sequence: TGTGCCAGCAGTCGGACTAGCCTATCAAACACCGGGGAGCTGTTTTTT. Protein sequence: CASSRTSLSNTGELFF.

In this sample, this clonotype turned up many times. The CDR3 region has the DNA TGTGCCAGCTCACCGGGGCTAGCGGGAGTCGAGCAGTTCTTC. This gives the protein CASSPGLAGVEQFF. The chain joins TRBV18 to TRBJ2-1, with TRBD2 matching over 10 bases. Germline CDR1 and CDR2: KGHSH and LQKENI. J lost 10 bases, V lost 3 bases, and 6 bases had no gene match. The CDR3 has 14 residues.

This clonotype was recorded at least ten times. The V and J genes are TRBV14 and TRBJ2-2, with D unresolved. The CDR3 covers 21 residues. Trimming pared 0 bases from V and 2 bases from J, leaving 25 bases between. Germline V CDR1 and CDR2: SGHDN, FVKESK. Here the CDR3 DNA reads TGTGCCAGCAGCCAAGAACTCAATGGCCTCTCCCATCAGGTCAACACCGGGGAGCTGTTTTTT. This encodes CASSQELNGLSHQVNTGELFF.

This clonotype was seen a few times. The CDR3 spells CASSLARVGSSGANVLTF. CDR3 DNA: TGTGCCAGCAGCTTGGCCCGGGTAGGCAGCTCTGGGGCCAACGTCCTGACTTTC. The chain employs TRBV5-4 and TRBJ2-6; D uncertain. V lost 0 bases and J 0 bases, leaving 13 bases between the germline ends. The CDR3 covers 18 residues. CDR1 and CDR2 from the germline V gene are SGHNT and YYREEE (reference sequence).

This clonotype was observed many times. This chain links TRBV29-1 with TRBJ2-6; D is perhaps TRBD2 (5 bases). Germline V gives CDR1 SQVTM, CDR2 ANQGSEA. V was pared by 3 bases and J by 2 bases, with 5 bases between. This CDR3 region has 13 residues. The CDR3 region is CSVEGAGANVLTF. The CDR3 DNA sequence: TGCAGCGTTGAGGGAGCTGGGGCCAACGTCCTGACTTTC.

This clonotype came up many times. The chain joins TRBV18 to TRBJ2-1; D may correspond to TRBD1 or TRBD2 (10 bases each). CDR1 is KGHSH and CDR2 is LQKENI in the germline V gene. The CDR3 runs to 19 residues. Trimming cost V 4 bases and J 5 bases, with 27 bases left between them. DNA of the CDR3: TGTGCCAGCTCACTACGACAGGGGGCGCTAGGACTAGCGGACAATGAGCAGTTCTTC. Its translation is CASSLRQGALGLADNEQFF.

This clonotype has a count of ten or more. Here the CDR3 DNA reads TGTGCCAGCAGGCGCGCCGGGACACTCTATAACTATGGCTACACCTTC. Its translation is CASRRAGTLYNYGYTF. The chain combines TRBV12-3 or TRBV12-4 with TRBJ1-2; D is perhaps TRBD1 (6 bases). The CDR3 is made up of 16 amino acids. Trimming stripped 6 bases from V and 1 base from J, with 18 bases between.

This clonotype was counted only a few times. The rearrangement joins TRBV5-1 to TRBJ2-1; 11 bases line up with TRBD2. The CDR3 is 16 amino acids. With V trimmed by 0 bases and J by 7 bases, 6 bases remained unmatched. Looked up from germline, CDR1 is SGHRS and CDR2 is YFSETQ. The CDR3 protein is CASSLAGTSGPNEQFF. Here the CDR3 DNA reads TGCGCCAGCAGCTTGGCAGGGACTAGCGGACCAAATGAGCAGTTCTTC. The whole variable domain, remainder taken from reference TRBV5-1 and TRBJ2-1, is KAGVTQTPRYLIKTRGQQVTLSCSPISGHRSVSWYQQTPGQGLQFLFEYFSETQRNKGNFPGRFSGRQFSNSRSEMNVSTLELGDSALYLCASSLAGTSGPNEQFFGPGTRLTVL.

In its sample, this clonotype was seen many times. The chain couples TRBV20-1 to TRBJ1-2; TRBD1 is a possible D gene (6 bases). The length of the CDR3 is 13 residues. Per germline, CDR1 DFQATT and CDR2 SNEGSKA (reference sequence). Trimming shortened V by 5 bases and J by 0 bases, and 10 bases separated the two germline ends. This chain's CDR3 is CSALQGANYGYTF. CDR3 nucleotide sequence: TGCAGTGCTTTACAGGGCGCTAACTATGGCTACACCTTC.

This clonotype was counted at least ten times. The chain couples TRBV24-1 to TRBJ2-3; D is undetermined. The CDR3 sequence is 13 residues long. Trimming took off 8 bases at V and 0 bases at J, with 8 bases between the two ends. Germline V gene lookup returns CDR1 KGHDR and CDR2 SFDVKD. CDR3 sequence reads: CATKKASTDTQYF. The CDR3 DNA reads as TGTGCCACCAAGAAGGCTAGCACAGATACGCAGTATTTT.

This clonotype came up many times. The chain uses TRBV7-2 and TRBJ2-5; TRBD2 is a possible D gene (7 bases). Germline V lookup: CDR1 SGHTA, CDR2 FQGNSA. Trimming left V 5 bases short and J 5 bases short, with 21 bases between. The CDR3 extends over 16 amino acids. This chain's CDR3 is CASSLGAGGRMETQYF. The CDR3, as DNA: TGTGCCAGCAGCCTAGGGGCCGGGGGGCGCATGGAGACCCAGTACTTC.

At least ten counts were recorded for this clonotype. The V call is TRBV6-5, the J call TRBJ2-3; TRBD2 might be the D (5 bases). V lost 4 bases and J 2 bases, leaving 10 bases between the germline ends. In germline, CDR1 is MNHEY, CDR2 SVGAGI. This CDR3 contains 14 residues. CDR3 in DNA: TGTGCCAGCAGTTCTCCAGCGGTCACAGATACGCAGTATTTT. The encoded protein is CASSSPAVTDTQYF.

This clonotype was detected many times. V and J are TRBV6-2 or TRBV6-3 and TRBJ2-1; 9 bases are a match to TRBD2. The CDR3 extends over 15 amino acids. Germline V gene lookup returns CDR1 MNHEY and CDR2 SVGEGT. J was trimmed by 4 bases and V by 8 bases; bases with no gene match: 9. CDR3 protein: CASGRGSGGYNEQFF. CDR3 DNA: TGTGCCAGCGGAAGAGGTAGCGGGGGATACAATGAGCAGTTCTTC.

This clonotype was seen many times. The chain combines TRBV7-2 with TRBJ2-7; the D gene is possibly TRBD2 (6 bases). CDR1 is SGHTA and CDR2 is FQGNSA in the germline V gene. This CDR3 region has 14 residues. V lost 5 bases and J lost 2, with 13 bases in between. CDR3 loop: CASSLLALTYEQYF. As DNA, the CDR3 is TGTGCCAGCAGCCTCCTAGCGTTGACCTACGAGCAGTACTTC.

This clonotype occurred many times. The chain carries TRBV7-2 and TRBJ2-7; TRBD2 aligns across 7 bases. With V trimmed by 6 bases and J by 2 bases, 4 bases remained unmatched. The CDR3 has 13 residues. Germline values: CDR1 SGHTA, CDR2 FQGNSA. The CDR3 reads CASRPSGAYEQYF. The CDR3 coding sequence is TGTGCCAGCAGGCCTAGCGGAGCCTACGAGCAGTACTTC. The variable domain in full, completed from reference TRBV7-2 and TRBJ2-7, reads GAGVSQSPSNKVTEKGKDVELRCDPISGHTALYWYRQSLGQGLEFLIYFQGNSAPDKSGLPSDRFSAERTGGSVSTLTIQRTQQEDSAVYLCASRPSGAYEQYFGPGTRLTVT.

This clonotype was recorded a few times. CDR3 sequence (DNA): TGTGCCAGCAGCTTGACCAAGGGACGGTCTTCTTTTTCCAATTCACCCCTCCACTTT. It translates to CASSLTKGRSSFSNSPLHF. V gene TRBV5-6 combines with J gene TRBJ1-6, with a tentative D call TRBD1 (5 bases). V lost 1 base and J 7 bases, leaving 24 bases between the germline ends. Germline-derived CDR1 and CDR2 are SGHDT and YYEEEE. CDR3 length: 19 residues.

This clonotype was detected many times. CDR3: CSARATGNTGELFF. CDR3 nucleotide sequence: TGCAGTGCTAGGGCAACAGGAAACACCGGGGAGCTGTTTTTT. This chain connects TRBV20-1 to TRBJ2-2, with a possible D match to TRBD1 (5 bases). The length of the CDR3 is 14 residues. The germline V gene has CDR1 DFQATT and CDR2 SNEGSKA (reference sequence). Trimming stripped 3 bases from V and 2 bases from J, with 10 bases between.